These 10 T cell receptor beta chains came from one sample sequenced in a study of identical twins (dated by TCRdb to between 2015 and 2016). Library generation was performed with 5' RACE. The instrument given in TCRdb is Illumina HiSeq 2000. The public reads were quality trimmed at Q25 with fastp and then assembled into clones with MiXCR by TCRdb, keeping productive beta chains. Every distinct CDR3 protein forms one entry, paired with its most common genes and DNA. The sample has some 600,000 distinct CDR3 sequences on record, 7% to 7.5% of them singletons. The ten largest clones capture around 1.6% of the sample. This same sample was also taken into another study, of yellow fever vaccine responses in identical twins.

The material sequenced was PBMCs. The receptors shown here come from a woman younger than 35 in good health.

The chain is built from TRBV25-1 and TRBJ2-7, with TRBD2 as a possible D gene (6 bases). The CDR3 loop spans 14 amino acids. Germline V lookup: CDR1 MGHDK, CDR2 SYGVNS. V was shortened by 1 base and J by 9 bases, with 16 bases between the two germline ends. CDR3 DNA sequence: TGTGCCAGCAGTGAATTCGGACAAGCGGGTGTGCAGTACGTC. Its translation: CASSEFGQAGVQYV.

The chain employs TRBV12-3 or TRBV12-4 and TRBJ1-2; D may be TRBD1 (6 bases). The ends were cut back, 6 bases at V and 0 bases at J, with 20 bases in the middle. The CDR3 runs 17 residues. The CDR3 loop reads CASSPRPGTTTNYGYTF. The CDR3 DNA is TGTGCCAGCAGCCCCCGGCCCGGGACAACGACTAACTATGGCTACACCTTC.

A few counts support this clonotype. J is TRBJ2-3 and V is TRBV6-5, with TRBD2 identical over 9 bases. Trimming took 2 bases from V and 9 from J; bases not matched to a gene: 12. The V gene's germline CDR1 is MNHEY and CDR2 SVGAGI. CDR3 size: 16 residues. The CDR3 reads CASSYTSGLAGGTQYF. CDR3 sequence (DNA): TGTGCCAGCAGTTACACCTCGGGACTAGCAGGAGGCACGCAGTATTTT.

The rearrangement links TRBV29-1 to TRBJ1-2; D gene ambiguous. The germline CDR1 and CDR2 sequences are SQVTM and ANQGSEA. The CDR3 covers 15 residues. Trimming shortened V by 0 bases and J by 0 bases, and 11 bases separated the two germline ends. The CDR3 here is CSVEDRGGANYGYTF. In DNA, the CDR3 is TGCAGCGTTGAAGATCGCGGCGGAGCTAACTATGGCTACACCTTC.

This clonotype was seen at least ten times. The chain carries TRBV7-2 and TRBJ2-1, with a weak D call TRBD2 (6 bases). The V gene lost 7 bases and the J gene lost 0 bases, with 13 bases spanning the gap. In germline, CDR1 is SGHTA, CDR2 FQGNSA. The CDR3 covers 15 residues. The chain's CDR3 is CASKHRESSYNEQFF. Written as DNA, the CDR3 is TGTGCCAGCAAACACCGGGAGAGCTCCTACAATGAGCAGTTCTTC. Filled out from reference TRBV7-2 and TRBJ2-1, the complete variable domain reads GAGVSQSPSNKVTEKGKDVELRCDPISGHTALYWYRQSLGQGLEFLIYFQGNSAPDKSGLPSDRFSAERTGGSVSTLTIQRTQQEDSAVYLCASKHRESSYNEQFFGPGTRLTVL.

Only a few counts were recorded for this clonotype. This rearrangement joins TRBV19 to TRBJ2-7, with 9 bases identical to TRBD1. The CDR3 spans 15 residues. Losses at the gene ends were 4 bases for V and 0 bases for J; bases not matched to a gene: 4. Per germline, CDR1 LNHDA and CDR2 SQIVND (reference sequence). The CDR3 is CASSKGTGLSYEQYV. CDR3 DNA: TGTGCCAGTAGTAAGGGGACAGGGCTCTCCTACGAGCAGTACGTC.

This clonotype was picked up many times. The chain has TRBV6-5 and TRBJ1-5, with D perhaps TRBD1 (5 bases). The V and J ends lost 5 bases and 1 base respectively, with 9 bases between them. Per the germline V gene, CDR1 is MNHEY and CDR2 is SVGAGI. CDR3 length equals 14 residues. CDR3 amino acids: CASSLDRSNQPQHF. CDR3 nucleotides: TGTGCCAGCAGTCTCGACAGAAGCAATCAGCCCCAGCATTTT.

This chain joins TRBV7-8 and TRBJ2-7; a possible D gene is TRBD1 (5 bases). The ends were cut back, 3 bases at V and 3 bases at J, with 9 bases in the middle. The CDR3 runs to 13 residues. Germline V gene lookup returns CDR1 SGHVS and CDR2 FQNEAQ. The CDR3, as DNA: TGTGCCAGCAGCTTCGGACATGTCTACGAGCAGTACGTC. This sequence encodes CASSFGHVYEQYV.

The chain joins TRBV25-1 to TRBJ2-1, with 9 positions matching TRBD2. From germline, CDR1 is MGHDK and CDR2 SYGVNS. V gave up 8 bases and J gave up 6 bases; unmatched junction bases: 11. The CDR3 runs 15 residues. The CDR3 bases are TGTGCCAGCTTGGGGGGGCTAGCGGGGCGCAATGAGCAGTTCTTC. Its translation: CASLGGLAGRNEQFF.

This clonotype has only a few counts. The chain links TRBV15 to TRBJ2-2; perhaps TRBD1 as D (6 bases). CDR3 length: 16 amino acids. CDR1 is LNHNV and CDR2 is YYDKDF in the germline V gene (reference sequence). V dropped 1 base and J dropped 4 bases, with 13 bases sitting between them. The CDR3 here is CATSRGTRGGTGELFF. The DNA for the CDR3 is TGTGCCACCAGCAGAGGTACCCGAGGGGGCACCGGGGAGCTGTTTTTT.